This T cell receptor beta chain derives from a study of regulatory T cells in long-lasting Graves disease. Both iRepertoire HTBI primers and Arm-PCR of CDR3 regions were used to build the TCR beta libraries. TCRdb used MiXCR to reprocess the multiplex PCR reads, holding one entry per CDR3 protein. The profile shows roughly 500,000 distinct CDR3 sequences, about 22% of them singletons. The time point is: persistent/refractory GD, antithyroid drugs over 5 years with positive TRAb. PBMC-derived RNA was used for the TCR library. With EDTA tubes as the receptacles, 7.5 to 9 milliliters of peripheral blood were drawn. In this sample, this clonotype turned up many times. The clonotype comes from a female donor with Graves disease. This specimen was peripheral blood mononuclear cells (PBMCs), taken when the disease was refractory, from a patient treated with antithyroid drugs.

DNA for the CDR3: TGTGCCAGCAGCCCCTACGGGACAGCATCCGGGGGTGGCTACACCTTC. Translating gives CASSPYGTASGGGYTF. The rearrangement joins TRBV7-8 to TRBJ1-2; 7 positions match TRBD1. CDR1 and CDR2 from the germline V gene are SGHVS and FQNEAQ. This CDR3 has 16 residues. The J segment lost 7 bases and the V segment lost 5 bases, leaving 16 bases of the junction unmatched.